Presented here are 21 T cell receptor beta chains from one specimen sequenced in a study of blood T cell repertoires in COVID-19. The assay was immunoSEQ multiplex PCR, and TCRdb's table has in-frame clones only and misses some. The sample carries 60,000 to 80,000 clones, approximately 88% recorded once. The sequenced material came from peripheral blood. The receptor source for this set is a woman in her 70s with acute or convalescent COVID-19.

This clone was seen just once. The rearrangement joins TRBV20-1 to TRBJ1-1, with 7 bases that match TRBD1. CDR3 length: 15 amino acids. Trimming removed 3 bases from V and 8 bases from J; junction bases left unmatched: 15. CDR1 and CDR2 (germline): DFQATT, SNEGSKA (reference sequence). The CDR3 protein is CSASGFNRGPQEAFF. In DNA, the CDR3 is TGCAGTGCTAGTGGATTTAACAGGGGCCCGCAGGAAGCTTTCTTT.

This clone was recorded once. Here the CDR3 reads CASSSGQSLNEKLFF. The DNA for the CDR3 is TGTGCCAGCAGCTCCGGACAGTCACTAAATGAAAAACTGTTTTTT. The chain couples TRBV11-2 to TRBJ1-4; a possible D gene is TRBD1 (6 bases). The CDR3 is made up of 15 amino acids. The germline V gene has CDR1 SGHAT and CDR2 FQNNGV. V was pared by 4 bases and J by 5 bases, with 14 bases between.

The V call is TRBV19, the J call TRBJ1-3; D unclear. V lost 7 bases and J lost 0, with 10 bases in between. CDR1 is LNHDA, CDR2 SQIVND, per germline (reference sequence). CDR3 length: 14 residues. The CDR3 DNA sequence: TGTGCCAGTACTGCAGGTCGCTCTGGAAACACCATATATTTT. Its protein is CASTAGRSGNTIYF.

The chain has TRBV7-9 and TRBJ2-3; D not certain. CDR3 length: 11 amino acids. Germline V gene data show CDR1 as SEHNR and CDR2 as FQNEAQ (reference sequence). Between the trimmed V and J ends, which lost 5 bases and 4 bases, there was a span of 4 bases. CDR3 protein: CASSPADTQYF. The CDR3 nucleotides are TGTGCCAGCAGCCCCGCAGATACGCAGTATTTT.

The chain employs TRBV28 and TRBJ1-2, with D possibly being TRBD1 (5 bases). The CDR3 is 13 amino acids. Per the germline V gene, CDR1 is MDHEN and CDR2 is SYDVKM. The CDR3 is CAGAGPTFGGYTF. The DNA for the CDR3 is TGTGCTGGGGCAGGACCCACTTTTGGGGGCTACACCTTC.

This chain connects TRBV11-1 to TRBJ2-7; D is perhaps TRBD1 (6 bases). There are 12 residues in the CDR3. V was cut by 6 bases and J by 3 bases, with 9 bases left in between. Germline loops: CDR1 SGHAT, CDR2 FQDESV (reference sequence). The CDR3 bases are TGTGCCAGCAGTTTCAGGGGCTACGAGCAGTACTTC. Its protein is CASSFRGYEQYF. The full variable domain, rest sourced from reference TRBV11-1 and TRBJ2-7, is EAEVAQSPRYKITEKSQAVAFWCDPISGHATLYWYRQILGQGPELLVQFQDESVVDDSQLPKDRFSAERLKGVDSTLKIQPAELGDSAMYLCASSFRGYEQYFGPGTRLTVT.

The chain couples TRBV18 to TRBJ1-1, with TRBD1 matching over 7 bases. The V gene end was trimmed by 0 bases and the J gene end by 1 base; junction bases not matched to a gene: 2. The germline gives CDR1 KGHSH, CDR2 LQKENI. This CDR3 region has 15 residues. CDR3 nucleotide sequence: TGTGCCAGCTCACCACCCGCAGGGGGGAACACTGAAGCTTTCTTT. As protein: CASSPPAGGNTEAFF.

V usage is TRBV28 and J usage is TRBJ1-4; 7 bases map to TRBD1. Germline V gives CDR1 MDHEN, CDR2 SYDVKM. The length of the CDR3 is 15 residues. The ends lost 6 bases at V and 4 bases at J; junction bases unmatched: 8. CDR3 loop: CASRANRDSNEKLFF. For the CDR3, the DNA is TGTGCCAGCAGGGCTAACCGGGACAGTAATGAAAAACTGTTTTTT.

This clone was counted once. The gene calls are TRBV6-5 and TRBJ2-1; possibly TRBD2 for D (6 bases). The CDR3 is 16 amino acids. V lost 0 bases and J 0 bases, leaving 9 bases between the germline ends. The germline CDR1 and CDR2 sequences are MNHEY and SVGAGI. CDR3 in amino acids: CASSYSIAASYNEQFF. For the CDR3, the DNA is TGTGCCAGCAGTTACTCGATAGCGGCCTCCTACAATGAGCAGTTCTTC.

The genes are TRBV4-1 and TRBJ2-7; maybe TRBD2 (7 bases). From germline, CDR1 is MGHRA and CDR2 YSYEKL. Trimming pared 2 bases from V and 9 bases from J, leaving 23 bases between. The CDR3 runs 16 residues. DNA of the CDR3: TGCGCCAGCAGCCAAAGTGTCTCGGGGGGCCAATACCTGCAGTACTTC. This translates into CASSQSVSGGQYLQYF.

The chain recombines TRBV2 with TRBJ1-2; the match to TRBD1 covers 8 bases. CDR3 length: 12 amino acids. The germline CDR1 and CDR2 sequences are SNHLY and FYNNEI. V shed 8 bases, J shed 3 bases, and the junction held 2 bases outside the gene matches. The CDR3 sequence: CASGGQDYGYTF. In nucleotides, the CDR3 is TGTGCCAGCGGGGGACAGGACTATGGCTACACCTTC.

V is TRBV28 and J is TRBJ1-3; no reliable D call. Germline CDR1 MDHEN, CDR2 SYDVKM. Trimming took off 1 base at V and 2 bases at J, with 12 bases between the two ends. The CDR3 totals 16 residues. The CDR3 DNA is TGTGCCAGCAGTTTATACTATAGAGGGACTGGAAACACCATATATTTT. It translates to CASSLYYRGTGNTIYF.

This clone appeared a few times. The genes are TRBV6-6 and TRBJ2-7; 10 nucleotides line up with TRBD2. CDR1 and CDR2 (germline): MNHNY, SVGAGI (reference sequence). The CDR3 has 18 residues. The junction had 17 bases not matched to a gene; V was cut back by 5 bases and J by 4 bases. The CDR3 protein is CASSPHLTGLANRYEQYF. In DNA, the CDR3 is TGTGCCAGCAGTCCACATCTAACGGGACTAGCGAATAGGTACGAGCAGTACTTC.

This chain uses TRBV4-3 with TRBJ1-3; 7 nucleotides agree with TRBD1. This CDR3 is built from 18 residues. Germline trimming cut 1 base from V and 4 bases from J; bases unmatched to any gene: 13. CDR1 is LGHNA, CDR2 YSLEER, per germline. The DNA of the CDR3 is TGCGCCAGCAGCCAAGTTCTGGTCCGACAGGGAACGGGAAACACCATATATTTT. Translation: CASSQVLVRQGTGNTIYF.

V usage is TRBV5-4 and J usage is TRBJ1-1, with TRBD1 matching over 7 bases. This CDR3 contains 15 residues. Trimming cost V 4 bases and J 0 bases; bases outside gene matches: 6. Germline V CDR1 and CDR2: SGHNT, YYREEE (reference sequence). The CDR3, as DNA: TGTGCCAGCAGCCCTAGACAGGGAATGAACACTGAAGCTTTCTTT. It is translated as CASSPRQGMNTEAFF.

The chain is built from TRBV3-1 (or the pseudogene TRBV3-2) and TRBJ2-1; 11 bases align to TRBD2. V was clipped by 1 base and J by 3 bases; unmatched bases: 11. Germline V gene sequence: CDR1 LGHDT, CDR2 YNNKEL (reference sequence). The CDR3 sequence is 19 residues long. The DNA of the CDR3 is TGTGCCAGCAGCCAAGGGGGGACTAGCGGCCCTGGGAGCTACAATGAGCAGTTCTTC. Translation: CASSQGGTSGPGSYNEQFF.

This clone occurred once. The V gene is TRBV9, the J gene TRBJ1-3; D unresolved. The germline gives CDR1 SGDLS, CDR2 YYNGEE. V lost 2 bases and J 7 bases, leaving 10 bases between the germline ends. The CDR3 contains 13 residues. The CDR3 DNA is TGTGCCAGCAGCGTTAACCCGGGGAACACCATATATTTT. It specifies CASSVNPGNTIYF.

The rearrangement uses TRBV3-1 (or the pseudogene TRBV3-2) and TRBJ1-6; D unresolved. Germline loops: CDR1 LGHDT, CDR2 YNNKEL (reference sequence). V gave up 4 bases and J gave up 14 bases, with 12 bases separating them. This CDR3 region has 12 residues. CDR3: CASSPDAGTLHF. The CDR3 coding sequence is TGTGCCAGCAGCCCGGATGCCGGGACCCTCCACTTT.

The rearrangement uses TRBV7-2 and TRBJ2-5; the D gene is possibly TRBD1 (5 bases). The CDR3 totals 17 residues. Germline lookup yields CDR1 SGHTA and CDR2 FQGNSA. Trimming removed 0 bases at V and 3 bases at J, with 17 bases between. CDR3 sequence (DNA): TGTGCCAGCAGCTTAGCGGTGGGCAGGGTCACGAAAGAGACCCAGTACTTC. Amino acids: CASSLAVGRVTKETQYF.

The chain joins TRBV6-4 to TRBJ1-1, with no clear D. The germline gives CDR1 MRHNA, CDR2 SNTAGT. Trimming took 7 bases from V and 6 from J, leaving 12 bases between them. CDR3 length: 12 residues. The chain's CDR3 is CASNLWEPEAFF. DNA of the CDR3: TGTGCCAGCAACCTATGGGAGCCTGAAGCTTTCTTT.

The J gene is TRBJ2-1, the V gene TRBV30; no reliable D call. Germline-derived CDR1 and CDR2 are GTSNPN and SVGIG (reference sequence). This CDR3 has 14 amino acids. Trimming took off 1 base at V and 4 bases at J, with 11 bases between the two ends. The CDR3 bases are TGTGCCTGGAGTGGACTCGAACCTTACAATGAGCAGTTCTTC. Protein: CAWSGLEPYNEQFF.